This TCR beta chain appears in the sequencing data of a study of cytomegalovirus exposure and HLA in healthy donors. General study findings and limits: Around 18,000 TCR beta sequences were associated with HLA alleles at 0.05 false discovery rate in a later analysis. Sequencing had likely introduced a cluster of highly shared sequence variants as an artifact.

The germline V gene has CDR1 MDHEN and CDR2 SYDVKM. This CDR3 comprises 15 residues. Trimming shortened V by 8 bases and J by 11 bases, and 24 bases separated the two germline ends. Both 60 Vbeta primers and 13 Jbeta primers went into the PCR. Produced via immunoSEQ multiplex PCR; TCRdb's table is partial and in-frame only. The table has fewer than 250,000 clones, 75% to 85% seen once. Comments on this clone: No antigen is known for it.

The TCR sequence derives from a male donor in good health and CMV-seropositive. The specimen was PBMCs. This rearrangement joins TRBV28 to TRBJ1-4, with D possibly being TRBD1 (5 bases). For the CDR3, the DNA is TGTGCCAGCCTACCGCCGGGACTGAGAATGGGGAAACTGTTTTTT. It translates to CASLPPGLRMGKLFF. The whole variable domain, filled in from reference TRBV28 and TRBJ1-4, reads DVKVTQSSRYLVKRTGEKVFLECVQDMDHENMFWYRQDPGLGLRLIYFSYDVKMKEKGDIPEGYSVSREKKERFSLILESASTNQTSMYLCASLPPGLRMGKLFFGSGTQLSVL.